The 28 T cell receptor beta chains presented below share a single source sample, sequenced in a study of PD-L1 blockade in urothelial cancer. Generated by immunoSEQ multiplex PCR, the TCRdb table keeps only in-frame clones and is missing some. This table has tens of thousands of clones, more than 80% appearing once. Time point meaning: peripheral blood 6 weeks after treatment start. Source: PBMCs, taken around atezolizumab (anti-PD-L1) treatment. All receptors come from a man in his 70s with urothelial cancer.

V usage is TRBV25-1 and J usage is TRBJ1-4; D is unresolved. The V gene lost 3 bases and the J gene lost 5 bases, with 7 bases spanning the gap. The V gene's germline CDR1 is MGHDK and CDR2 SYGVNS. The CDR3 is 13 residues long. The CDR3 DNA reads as TGTGCCAGCAGTGAGGAGTGGAATGAAAAACTGTTTTTT. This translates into CASSEEWNEKLFF.

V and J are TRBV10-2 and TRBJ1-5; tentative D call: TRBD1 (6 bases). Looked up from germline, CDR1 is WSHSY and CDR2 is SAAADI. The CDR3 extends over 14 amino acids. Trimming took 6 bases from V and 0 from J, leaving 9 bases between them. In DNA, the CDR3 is TGCGCCAGCAGGGACAGTTATAGCAATCAGCCCCAGCATTTT. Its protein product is CASRDSYSNQPQHF.

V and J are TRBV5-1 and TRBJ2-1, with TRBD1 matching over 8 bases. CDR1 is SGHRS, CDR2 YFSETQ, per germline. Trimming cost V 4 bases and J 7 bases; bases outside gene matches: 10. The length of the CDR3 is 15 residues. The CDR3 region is CASSLGQGHANEQFF. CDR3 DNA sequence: TGCGCCAGCAGCCTCGGACAGGGTCACGCAAATGAGCAGTTCTTC. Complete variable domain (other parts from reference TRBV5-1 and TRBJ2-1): KAGVTQTPRYLIKTRGQQVTLSCSPISGHRSVSWYQQTPGQGLQFLFEYFSETQRNKGNFPGRFSGRQFSNSRSEMNVSTLELGDSALYLCASSLGQGHANEQFFGPGTRLTVL.

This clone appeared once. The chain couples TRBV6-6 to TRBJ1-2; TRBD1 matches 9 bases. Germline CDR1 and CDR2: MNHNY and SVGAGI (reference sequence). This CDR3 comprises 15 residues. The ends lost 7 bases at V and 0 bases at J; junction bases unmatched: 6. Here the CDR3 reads CASTGQGTANYGYTF. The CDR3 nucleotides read TGTGCCAGCACAGGACAGGGGACGGCTAACTATGGCTACACCTTC.

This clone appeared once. CDR3 coding DNA: TGTGCCAGCAGCTTAGCGGAGTCCTACGAGCAGTACTTC. Translating gives CASSLAESYEQYF. V usage is TRBV7-6 and J usage is TRBJ2-7, with D unclear. CDR1 SGHVS and CDR2 FNYEAQ come from the germline V gene. The CDR3 consists of 13 residues. The V end was cut by 0 bases, the J end by 1 base, with 4 bases between.

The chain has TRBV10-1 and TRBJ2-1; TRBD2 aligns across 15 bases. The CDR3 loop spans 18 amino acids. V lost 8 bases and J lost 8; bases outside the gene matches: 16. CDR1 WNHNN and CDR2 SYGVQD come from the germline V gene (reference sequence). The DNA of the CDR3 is TGCGCCAGCTCGGCGCTCGATGGACTAGCGGGAGGGGCGGATGAGCAGTTCTTC. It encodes CASSALDGLAGGADEQFF.

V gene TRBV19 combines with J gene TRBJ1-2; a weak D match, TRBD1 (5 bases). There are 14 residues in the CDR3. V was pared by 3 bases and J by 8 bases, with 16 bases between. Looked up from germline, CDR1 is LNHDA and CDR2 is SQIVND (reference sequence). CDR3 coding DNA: TGTGCCAGTAGTATCGGTGGCAGGGAGGACGGCTACACCTTC. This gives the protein CASSIGGREDGYTF.

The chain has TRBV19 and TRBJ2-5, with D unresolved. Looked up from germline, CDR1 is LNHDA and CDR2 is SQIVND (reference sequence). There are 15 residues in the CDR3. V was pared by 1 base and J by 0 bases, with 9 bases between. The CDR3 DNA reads TGTGCCAGTAGTATAGGTTCTAGAAACCAAGAGACCCAGTACTTC. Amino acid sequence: CASSIGSRNQETQYF. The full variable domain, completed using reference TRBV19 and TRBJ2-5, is DGGITQSPKYLFRKEGQNVTLSCEQNLNHDAMYWYRQDPGQGLRLIYYSQIVNDFQKGDIAEGYSVSREKKESFPLTVTSAQKNPTAFYLCASSIGSRNQETQYFGPGTRLLVL.

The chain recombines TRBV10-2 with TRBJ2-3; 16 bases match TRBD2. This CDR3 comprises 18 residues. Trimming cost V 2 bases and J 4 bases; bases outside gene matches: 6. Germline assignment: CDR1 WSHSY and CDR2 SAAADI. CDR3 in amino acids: CASSEPLGLAGGPDTQYF. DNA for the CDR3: TGCGCCAGCAGTGAGCCCCTGGGACTAGCGGGAGGGCCAGATACGCAGTATTTT.

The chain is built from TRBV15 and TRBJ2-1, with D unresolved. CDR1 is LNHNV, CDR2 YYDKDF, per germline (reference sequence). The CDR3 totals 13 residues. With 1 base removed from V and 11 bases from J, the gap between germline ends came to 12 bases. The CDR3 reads CATSRANGGKQFF. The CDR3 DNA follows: TGTGCCACCAGCAGAGCTAATGGTGGTAAGCAGTTCTTC.

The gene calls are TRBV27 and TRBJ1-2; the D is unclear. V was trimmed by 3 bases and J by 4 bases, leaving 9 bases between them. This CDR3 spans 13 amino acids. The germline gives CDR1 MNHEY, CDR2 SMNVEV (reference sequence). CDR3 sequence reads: CASSFSRGYGYTF. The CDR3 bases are TGTGCCAGCAGTTTTAGCAGAGGCTATGGCTACACCTTC.

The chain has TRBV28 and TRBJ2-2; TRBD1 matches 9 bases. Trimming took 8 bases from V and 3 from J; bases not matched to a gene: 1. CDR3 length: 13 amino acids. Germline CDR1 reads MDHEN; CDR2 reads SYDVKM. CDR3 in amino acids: CASGTGYTGELFF. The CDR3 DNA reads TGTGCCAGCGGGACAGGGTACACCGGGGAGCTGTTTTTT.

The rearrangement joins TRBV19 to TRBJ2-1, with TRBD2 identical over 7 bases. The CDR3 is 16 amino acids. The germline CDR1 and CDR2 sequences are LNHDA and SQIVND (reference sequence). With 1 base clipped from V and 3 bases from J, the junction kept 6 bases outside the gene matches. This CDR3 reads CASSIAPGGSYNEQFF. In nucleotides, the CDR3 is TGTGCCAGTAGTATAGCGCCTGGCGGGAGCTACAATGAGCAGTTCTTC. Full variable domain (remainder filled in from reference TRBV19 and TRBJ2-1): DGGITQSPKYLFRKEGQNVTLSCEQNLNHDAMYWYRQDPGQGLRLIYYSQIVNDFQKGDIAEGYSVSREKKESFPLTVTSAQKNPTAFYLCASSIAPGGSYNEQFFGPGTRLTVL.

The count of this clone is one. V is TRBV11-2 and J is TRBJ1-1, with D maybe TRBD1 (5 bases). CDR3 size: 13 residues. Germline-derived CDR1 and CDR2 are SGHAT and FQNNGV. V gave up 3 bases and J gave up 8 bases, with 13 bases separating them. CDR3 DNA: TGTGCCAGCAGCTTTCAGGGATTGTTGGAAGCTTTCTTT. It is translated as CASSFQGLLEAFF.

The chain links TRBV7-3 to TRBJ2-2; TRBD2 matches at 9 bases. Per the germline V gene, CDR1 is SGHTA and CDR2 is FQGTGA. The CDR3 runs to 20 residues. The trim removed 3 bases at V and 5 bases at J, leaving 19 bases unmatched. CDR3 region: CASSFHAGGAGGSRTGELFF. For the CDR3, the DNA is TGTGCCAGCAGCTTCCACGCGGGGGGAGCGGGAGGATCGAGGACCGGGGAGCTGTTTTTT. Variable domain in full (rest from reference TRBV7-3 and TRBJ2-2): GAGVSQTPSNKVTEKGKYVELRCDPISGHTALYWYRQSLGQGPEFLIYFQGTGAADDSGLPNDRFFAVRPEGSVSTLKIQRTERGDSAVYLCASSFHAGGAGGSRTGELFFGEGSRLTVL.

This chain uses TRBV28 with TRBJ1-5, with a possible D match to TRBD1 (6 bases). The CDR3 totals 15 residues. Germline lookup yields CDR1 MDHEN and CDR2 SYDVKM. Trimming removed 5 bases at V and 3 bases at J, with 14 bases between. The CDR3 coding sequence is TGTGCCAGCAGTGAAACTCGGGACAACAATCAGCCCCAGCATTTT. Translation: CASSETRDNNQPQHF.

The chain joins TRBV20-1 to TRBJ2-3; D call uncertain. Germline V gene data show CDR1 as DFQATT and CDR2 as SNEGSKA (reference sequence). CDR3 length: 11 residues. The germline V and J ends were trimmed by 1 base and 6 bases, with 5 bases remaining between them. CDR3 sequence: CSARAVDTQYF. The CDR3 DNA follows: TGCAGTGCTAGAGCGGTGGATACGCAGTATTTT.

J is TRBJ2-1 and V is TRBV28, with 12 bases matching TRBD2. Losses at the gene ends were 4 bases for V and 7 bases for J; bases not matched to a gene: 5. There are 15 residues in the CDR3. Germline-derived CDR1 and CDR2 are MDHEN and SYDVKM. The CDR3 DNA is TGTGCCAGCAGTTCGGGACTAGCGGGTAGAAATGAGCAGTTCTTC. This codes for CASSSGLAGRNEQFF.

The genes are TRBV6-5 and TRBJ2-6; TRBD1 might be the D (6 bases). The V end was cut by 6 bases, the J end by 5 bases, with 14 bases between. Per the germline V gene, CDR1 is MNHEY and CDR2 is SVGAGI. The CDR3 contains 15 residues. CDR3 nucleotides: TGTGCCAGCAGCCCTGGACAGACTCGGGCCAACGTCCTGACTTTC. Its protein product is CASSPGQTRANVLTF.

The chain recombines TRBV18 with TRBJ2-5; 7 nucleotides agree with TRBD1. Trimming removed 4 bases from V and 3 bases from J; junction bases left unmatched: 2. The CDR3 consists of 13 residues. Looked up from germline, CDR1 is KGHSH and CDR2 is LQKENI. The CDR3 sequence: CASSRGQEETQYF. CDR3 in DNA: TGTGCCAGCTCACGAGGACAGGAAGAGACCCAGTACTTC.

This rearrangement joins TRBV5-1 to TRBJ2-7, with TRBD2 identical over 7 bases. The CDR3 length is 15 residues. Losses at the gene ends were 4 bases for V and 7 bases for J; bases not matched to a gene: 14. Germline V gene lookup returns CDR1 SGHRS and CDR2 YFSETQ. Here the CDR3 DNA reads TGCGCCAGCAGCCCCCAGGGAGGGGCGCCTGGGGAGCAGTACTTC. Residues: CASSPQGGAPGEQYF.

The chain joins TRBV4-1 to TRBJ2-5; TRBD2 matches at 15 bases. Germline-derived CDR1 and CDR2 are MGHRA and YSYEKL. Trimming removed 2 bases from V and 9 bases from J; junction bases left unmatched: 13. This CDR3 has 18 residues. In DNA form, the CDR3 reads TGCGCCAGCAGCCAACATATAGGACTAGCGGGAGGGGCAGGGGCCCAGTACTTC. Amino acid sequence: CASSQHIGLAGGAGAQYF.

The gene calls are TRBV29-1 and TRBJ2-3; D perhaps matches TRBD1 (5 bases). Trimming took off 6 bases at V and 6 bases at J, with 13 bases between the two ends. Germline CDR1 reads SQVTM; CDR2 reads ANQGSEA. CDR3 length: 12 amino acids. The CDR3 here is CSVTRDGDTQYF. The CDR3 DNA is TGCAGCGTCACCAGGGATGGGGATACGCAGTATTTT.

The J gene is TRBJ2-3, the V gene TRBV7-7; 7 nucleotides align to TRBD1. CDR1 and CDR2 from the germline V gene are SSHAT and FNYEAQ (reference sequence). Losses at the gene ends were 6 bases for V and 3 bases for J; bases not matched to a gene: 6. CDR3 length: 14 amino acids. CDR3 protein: CASSSGTVTDTQYF. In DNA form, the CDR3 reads TGTGCCAGCAGTTCCGGGACAGTTACAGATACGCAGTATTTT.

This CDR3 is CASSSGTSGSTDTQYF. The CDR3 nucleotides are TGTGCCAGCAGTTCCGGGACTAGCGGGAGTACAGATACGCAGTATTTT. The chain uses TRBV6-6 and TRBJ2-3; 14 bases map to TRBD2. The CDR3 has 16 amino acids. CDR1 is MNHNY, CDR2 SVGAGI, per germline (reference sequence). The V segment lost 4 bases and the J segment 3 bases; nucleotides outside the gene matches: 3.

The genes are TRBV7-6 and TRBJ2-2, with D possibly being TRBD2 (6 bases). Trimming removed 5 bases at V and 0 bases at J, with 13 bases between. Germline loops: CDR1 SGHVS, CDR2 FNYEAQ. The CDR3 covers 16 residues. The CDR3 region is CASSRRDFTNTGELFF. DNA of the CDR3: TGTGCCAGCAGCCGGAGGGACTTTACGAACACCGGGGAGCTGTTTTTT.

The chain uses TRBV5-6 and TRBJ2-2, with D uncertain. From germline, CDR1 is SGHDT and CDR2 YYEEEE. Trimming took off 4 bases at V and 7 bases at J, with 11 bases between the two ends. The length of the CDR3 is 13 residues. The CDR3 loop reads CASSLLELGELFF. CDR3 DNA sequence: TGTGCCAGCAGCCTGTTAGAACTCGGGGAGCTGTTTTTT.

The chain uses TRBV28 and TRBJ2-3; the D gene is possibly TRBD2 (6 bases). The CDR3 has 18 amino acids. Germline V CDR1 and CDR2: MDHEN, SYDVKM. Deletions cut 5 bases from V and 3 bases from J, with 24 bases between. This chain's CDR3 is CASSRDNVGSRETDTQYF. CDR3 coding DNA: TGTGCCAGCAGTCGCGACAACGTCGGGAGTAGGGAGACAGATACGCAGTATTTT.